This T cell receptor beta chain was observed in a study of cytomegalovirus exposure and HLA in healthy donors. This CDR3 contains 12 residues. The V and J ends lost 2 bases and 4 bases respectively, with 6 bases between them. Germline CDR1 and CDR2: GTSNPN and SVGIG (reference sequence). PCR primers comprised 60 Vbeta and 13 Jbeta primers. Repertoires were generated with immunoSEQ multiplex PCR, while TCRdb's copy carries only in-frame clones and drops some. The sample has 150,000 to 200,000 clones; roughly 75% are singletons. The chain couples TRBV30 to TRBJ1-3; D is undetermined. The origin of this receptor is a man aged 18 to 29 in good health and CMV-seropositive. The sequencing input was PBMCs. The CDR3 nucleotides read TGTGCCTGGAGTCCAGTCGGAAACACCATATATTTT. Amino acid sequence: CAWSPVGNTIYF.